This entry lists 29 T cell receptor beta chains sequenced from one sample in a study of CD8+ T cells in alopecia areata. Following RNA extraction, reverse transcription yielded cDNA that acted as the sequencing template. Sequencing used immunoSEQ multiplex PCR; TCRdb keeps in-frame clones, though not all of them. The table records around 290,000 clones, 58% of them present only once. Treatment meaning: oral pan-JAK inhibitor, 5-10 mg twice daily. This specimen was CD4+ T cells sorted from blood, taken at week 24, from a patient treated with tofacitinib. Source of these receptors: a human donor with alopecia areata.

The gene calls are TRBV5-4 and TRBJ2-1, with 13 bases aligning to TRBD2. Germline V CDR1 and CDR2: SGHNT, YYREEE (reference sequence). Losses at the gene ends were 6 bases for V and 7 bases for J; bases not matched to a gene: 7. This CDR3 has 15 residues. The CDR3 protein is CASTQLAGGLNEQFF. As DNA, the CDR3 is TGTGCCAGCACCCAACTAGCGGGGGGGTTGAATGAGCAGTTCTTC.

This clone was picked up a small number of times. Other nucleotide sequences from this sample produce the same CDR3. The V and J genes are TRBV5-1 and TRBJ1-6; 8 nucleotides match TRBD1. The CDR3 is made up of 14 amino acids. After removal of 4 bases from V and 8 bases from J, the junction contained 5 bases not matched to a gene. Germline V gene sequence: CDR1 SGHRS, CDR2 YFSETQ. The CDR3 protein is CASSLQGADSPLHF. CDR3 DNA sequence: TGCGCCAGCAGCCTTCAGGGGGCGGATTCACCCCTCCACTTT.

A few counts support this clone. V usage is TRBV19 and J usage is TRBJ1-2; D ambiguous. V was pared by 10 bases and J by 8 bases, with 20 bases between. The CDR3 sequence is 13 residues long. Per the germline V gene, CDR1 is LNHDA and CDR2 is SQIVND (reference sequence). CDR3 DNA: TGTGCCACCTCCCCGCCTGAGCGGGAGGGCTACACCTTC. This gives the protein CATSPPEREGYTF.

This clone was detected only a few times. This chain connects TRBV28 to TRBJ2-7; no firm D call. Trimming left V 6 bases short and J 0 bases short, with 15 bases between. This CDR3 spans 15 amino acids. Germline V gives CDR1 MDHEN, CDR2 SYDVKM. CDR3 nucleotides: TGTGCCAGCAGCCAACCCGGAATAGGCTCCTACGAGCAGTACTTC. It encodes CASSQPGIGSYEQYF. Combining the CDR3 with reference TRBV28 and TRBJ2-7 gives the whole variable domain DVKVTQSSRYLVKRTGEKVFLECVQDMDHENMFWYRQDPGLGLRLIYFSYDVKMKEKGDIPEGYSVSREKKERFSLILESASTNQTSMYLCASSQPGIGSYEQYFGPGTRLTVT.

This chain uses TRBV30 with TRBJ1-5; TRBD1 aligns across 10 bases. The CDR3 loop spans 15 amino acids. In germline, CDR1 is GTSNPN, CDR2 SVGIG (reference sequence). Losses at the gene ends were 1 base for V and 5 bases for J; bases not matched to a gene: 5. CDR3 loop: CAWSGTGGAYQPQHF. CDR3 nucleotide sequence: TGTGCCTGGAGTGGGACAGGGGGAGCTTATCAGCCCCAGCATTTT.

This clone occurred a few times. The CDR3 DNA is TGTGCCAGCAGCCGGGACCCTTGGAGCACAGATACGCAGTATTTT. The encoded protein is CASSRDPWSTDTQYF. This chain links TRBV7-9 with TRBJ2-3; D may be TRBD1 or TRBD2 (5 bases each). The CDR3 covers 15 residues. Germline CDR1 is SEHNR and CDR2 is FQNEAQ (reference sequence). Trimming cost V 5 bases and J 0 bases, with 12 bases left between them.

The rearrangement joins TRBV28 to TRBJ1-2, with 7 positions matching TRBD1. Unmatched junction bases numbered 11, after V lost 8 bases and J lost 5 bases. Germline V gene sequence: CDR1 MDHEN, CDR2 SYDVKM. CDR3 length equals 14 residues. The DNA of the CDR3 is TGTGCCAGCCGTCCTCCGGGACAGAGTTATGGCTACACCTTC. Residues: CASRPPGQSYGYTF.

The chain recombines TRBV25-1 with TRBJ1-6; D is ambiguous. CDR1 and CDR2 (germline): MGHDK, SYGVNS. The V end lost 5 bases, the J end lost 8 bases, and 10 bases lay between the germline ends. The CDR3 sequence is 13 residues long. CDR3 amino acids: CASSSQEDSPLHF. Written as DNA, the CDR3 is TGTGCCAGCAGTTCGCAGGAGGATTCACCCCTCCACTTT.

The count of this clone is one. The V and J genes are TRBV10-3 and TRBJ2-5; unclear D gene. This CDR3 region has 12 residues. Deletions cut 3 bases from V and 6 bases from J, with 8 bases between. Germline V CDR1 and CDR2: ENHRY, SYGVKD. The CDR3 DNA reads TGTGCCATCAGTGACAGAGGACAGACCCAGTACTTC. Its translation is CAISDRGQTQYF.

CDR3 sequence reads: CASLGTSGGAGEQFF. The CDR3 DNA reads as TGTGCCAGCTTAGGGACTAGCGGGGGGGCCGGTGAGCAGTTCTTC. The J gene is TRBJ2-1, the V gene TRBV2; 16 bases fit TRBD2. Per the germline V gene, CDR1 is SNHLY and CDR2 is FYNNEI. The CDR3 totals 15 residues. The trim removed 8 bases at V and 9 bases at J, leaving 7 bases unmatched.

V gene TRBV7-2 combines with J gene TRBJ2-3, with D unclear. The CDR3 is made up of 12 amino acids. CDR1 is SGHTA and CDR2 is FQGNSA in the germline V gene. V gave up 4 bases and J gave up 2 bases, with 4 bases separating them. CDR3 nucleotides: TGTGCCAGCAGCTCACTCACAGATACGCAGTATTTT. Translation: CASSSLTDTQYF.

This rearrangement joins TRBV29-1 to TRBJ1-1; D not resolved. Trimming cost V 4 bases and J 4 bases, with 13 bases left between them. Germline lookup yields CDR1 SQVTM and CDR2 ANQGSEA. The CDR3 is 13 amino acids. The CDR3 DNA reads TGCAGCGTTGGACCGGGCCTAGCCACTGAAGCTTTCTTT. It is translated as CSVGPGLATEAFF.

This rearrangement joins TRBV30 to TRBJ2-6, with D uncertain. Trimming took 0 bases from V and 8 from J, leaving 2 bases between them. The CDR3 loop spans 11 amino acids. Germline V gives CDR1 GTSNPN, CDR2 SVGIG (reference sequence). CDR3 sequence: CAWSVPNVLTF. The DNA for the CDR3 is TGTGCCTGGAGTGTACCCAACGTCCTGACTTTC. Full variable domain (missing parts from reference TRBV30 and TRBJ2-6): SQTIHQWPATLVQPVGSPLSLECTVEGTSNPNLYWYRQAAGRGLQLLFYSVGIGQISSEVPQNLSASRPQDRQFILSSKKLLLSDSGFYLCAWSVPNVLTFGAGSRLTVL.

V is TRBV7-9 and J is TRBJ2-2, with 12 bases fitting TRBD2. CDR3 size: 16 residues. Germline V lookup: CDR1 SEHNR, CDR2 FQNEAQ (reference sequence). V shed 1 base, J shed 4 bases, and the junction held 1 base outside the gene matches. DNA for the CDR3: TGTGCCAGCAGCTTAGGGACTAGCGGGGCCACCGGGGAGCTGTTTTTT. It yields the protein CASSLGTSGATGELFF.

The chain carries TRBV10-3 and TRBJ2-2; D is possibly TRBD1 (6 bases). Trimming took off 4 bases at V and 3 bases at J, with 9 bases between the two ends. CDR3 length equals 14 residues. Germline V lookup: CDR1 ENHRY, CDR2 SYGVKD. CDR3 region: CAISGGQDTGELFF. The CDR3 coding sequence is TGTGCCATCAGTGGGGGGCAGGACACCGGGGAGCTGTTTTTT.

In this sample, this clone turned up a few times. The gene calls are TRBV4-1 and TRBJ2-5; the D gene is possibly TRBD1 (6 bases). Germline lookup yields CDR1 MGHRA and CDR2 YSYEKL. V lost 1 base, J lost 5 bases, and 20 bases lay in between. The CDR3 sequence is 17 residues long. The chain's CDR3 is CASSQGRGKQARETQYF. CDR3 coding DNA: TGCGCCAGCAGCCAAGGCAGGGGCAAACAGGCGCGGGAGACCCAGTACTTC.

The chain joins TRBV7-9 to TRBJ1-1; D not resolved. Germline loops: CDR1 SEHNR, CDR2 FQNEAQ (reference sequence). Trimming removed 1 base at V and 3 bases at J, with 3 bases between. The CDR3 is 12 amino acids. The chain's CDR3 is CASSLEYTEAFF. In DNA form, the CDR3 reads TGTGCCAGCAGCTTAGAGTACACTGAAGCTTTCTTT.

The gene calls are TRBV6-5 and TRBJ2-2; 13 positions match TRBD2. CDR1 is MNHEY, CDR2 SVGAGI, per germline. Trimming cost V 2 bases and J 8 bases; bases outside gene matches: 5. The CDR3 totals 16 residues. CDR3 sequence (DNA): TGTGCCAGCAGTTACAGACTAGCGGGGGGTGGAGGGGAGCTGTTTTTT. It translates to CASSYRLAGGGGELFF.

CDR3 nucleotide sequence: TGTGCCTGGAGTGTAAACGTTCGGGGCGAGCAGTACTTC. Translation gives CAWSVNVRGEQYF. V usage is TRBV30 and J usage is TRBJ2-7; perhaps TRBD2 as D (5 bases). The CDR3 is 13 amino acids. Germline assignment: CDR1 GTSNPN and CDR2 SVGIG (reference sequence). V was cut by 0 bases and J by 6 bases, with 12 bases left in between.

This chain links TRBV18 with TRBJ2-3; a possible D gene is TRBD1 (6 bases). Germline CDR1 reads KGHSH; CDR2 reads LQKENI. Trimming shortened V by 1 base and J by 2 bases, and 13 bases separated the two germline ends. This CDR3 comprises 16 residues. CDR3: CASSPQPQGPTDTQYF. In nucleotides, the CDR3 is TGTGCCAGCTCACCACAACCGCAGGGGCCCACAGATACGCAGTATTTT.

The chain couples TRBV29-1 to TRBJ2-3; D is perhaps TRBD1 (5 bases). The CDR3 totals 13 residues. Germline lookup yields CDR1 SQVTM and CDR2 ANQGSEA. V was cut by 1 base and J by 4 bases, with 9 bases left in between. The CDR3 DNA is TGCAGCGTTGAAGGCAGGGTTGCAGATACGCAGTATTTT. Residues: CSVEGRVADTQYF.

This clone has a handful of counts. The gene calls are TRBV29-1 and TRBJ1-2, with D possibly being TRBD1 (6 bases). The CDR3 covers 14 residues. The germline gives CDR1 SQVTM, CDR2 ANQGSEA. The V gene lost 1 base and the J gene lost 6 bases, with 15 bases spanning the gap. In DNA, the CDR3 is TGCAGCGTTGAAGGGGCCACAGGGCTGGATGGCTACACCTTC. This translates into CSVEGATGLDGYTF. Looking up the rest from reference TRBV29-1 and TRBJ1-2 gives the full variable domain: SAVISQKPSRDICQRGTSLTIQCQVDSQVTMMFWYRQQPGQSLTLIATANQGSEATYESGFVIDKFPISRPNLTFSTLTVSNMSPEDSSIYLCSVEGATGLDGYTFGSGTRLTVV.

In its sample, this clone was seen a few times. The rearrangement joins TRBV5-1 to TRBJ1-1, with 7 bases identical to TRBD1. CDR1 is SGHRS, CDR2 YFSETQ, per germline. V lost 4 bases to trimming and J lost 1 base; unmatched junction nucleotides: 4. This CDR3 has 14 amino acids. The CDR3 bases are TGCGCCAGCAGCGACGGGACAGCGAACACTGAAGCTTTCTTT. This sequence encodes CASSDGTANTEAFF.

The V gene is TRBV29-1, the J gene TRBJ2-1; D tentatively reads TRBD1 or TRBD2 (5 bases each). V was shortened by 4 bases and J by 15 bases, with 22 bases between the two germline ends. The length of the CDR3 is 13 residues. Germline lookup yields CDR1 SQVTM and CDR2 ANQGSEA. For the CDR3, the DNA is TGCAGCGTTGTGGGGCAGGGACCCCTCGAGGCGTTCTTC. Translated: CSVVGQGPLEAFF.

V usage is TRBV6-6 and J usage is TRBJ1-5; weak D call: TRBD1 (5 bases). Germline V gene sequence: CDR1 MNHNY, CDR2 SVGAGI (reference sequence). Trimming stripped 4 bases from V and 7 bases from J, with 20 bases between. CDR3 length: 16 amino acids. CDR3 DNA sequence: TGTGCCAGCAGTTCCCTAACTTTAAACCGGGGCCAGCCCCAGCATTTT. Translated: CASSSLTLNRGQPQHF.

The V and J genes are TRBV29-1 and TRBJ1-1; 7 bases are a match to TRBD1. The CDR3 is made up of 15 amino acids. Germline-derived CDR1 and CDR2 are SQVTM and ANQGSEA. V lost 2 bases and J lost 0; bases outside the gene matches: 6. The CDR3 DNA follows: TGCAGCGTTGAATCGGGACAGACAGTGAACACTGAAGCTTTCTTT. Its protein product is CSVESGQTVNTEAFF.

This clone was detected once. The chain couples TRBV4-2 to TRBJ2-3; D is undetermined. Germline CDR1 is LGHNA and CDR2 is YNFKEQ. There are 14 residues in the CDR3. V lost 4 bases to trimming and J lost 1 base, with 9 bases between them. CDR3 bases: TGTGCCAGCAGCCCCAAAGAGGGCACAGATACGCAGTATTTT. Protein product: CASSPKEGTDTQYF.

The chain couples TRBV27 to TRBJ1-2; TRBD1 aligns across 7 bases. The V gene end was trimmed by 6 bases and the J gene end by 8 bases; junction bases not matched to a gene: 15. The CDR3 has 15 amino acids. Germline CDR1 and CDR2: MNHEY and SMNVEV (reference sequence). The CDR3 loop reads CASRRAGQSAVGYTF. For the CDR3, the DNA is TGTGCCAGCAGACGCGCGGGACAGTCGGCCGTCGGCTACACCTTC.

The chain uses TRBV28 and TRBJ2-3, with unresolved D. CDR3 length: 14 amino acids. V lost 7 bases, J lost 0 bases, and 11 bases lay in between. Germline CDR1 is MDHEN and CDR2 is SYDVKM. CDR3: CASINRDSTDTQYF. CDR3 nucleotides: TGTGCCAGCATCAACAGAGATAGCACAGATACGCAGTATTTT.